Sequencing of this T cell receptor (beta chain) was carried out in a study of blood T cell repertoires in COVID-19. As for the study in general: Sites across the United States, Italy and Spain contributed samples from acute and convalescent COVID-19. T cells, B-cell-depleted T cells, or PBMCs provided the cDNA or gDNA that served as material.

V dropped 4 bases and J dropped 7 bases, with 16 bases sitting between them. Per germline, CDR1 LGHDT and CDR2 YNNKEL (reference sequence). This CDR3 is built from 14 residues. In the authors' workflow: Using reference gene primer amplification, nucleated cell counts were estimated. Measured with immunoSEQ multiplex PCR; TCRdb has only the in-frame clones, and not every one. The V and J calls and the clone size are those of that table, but D and trimming were determined from the DNA. Here the sample spans approximately 670,000 clones, about 90% being singletons. The sequencing sample was made of peripheral blood. This clonotype originated in a woman aged 18-35 years with acute or convalescent COVID-19. J is TRBJ1-2 and V is TRBV3-1 (or the pseudogene TRBV3-2); the D gene is possibly TRBD1 (6 bases). Written as DNA, the CDR3 is TGTGCCAGCAGCCCCAGGGGTTCGAGCGGTGGCTACACCTTC. Translated: CASSPRGSSGGYTF.